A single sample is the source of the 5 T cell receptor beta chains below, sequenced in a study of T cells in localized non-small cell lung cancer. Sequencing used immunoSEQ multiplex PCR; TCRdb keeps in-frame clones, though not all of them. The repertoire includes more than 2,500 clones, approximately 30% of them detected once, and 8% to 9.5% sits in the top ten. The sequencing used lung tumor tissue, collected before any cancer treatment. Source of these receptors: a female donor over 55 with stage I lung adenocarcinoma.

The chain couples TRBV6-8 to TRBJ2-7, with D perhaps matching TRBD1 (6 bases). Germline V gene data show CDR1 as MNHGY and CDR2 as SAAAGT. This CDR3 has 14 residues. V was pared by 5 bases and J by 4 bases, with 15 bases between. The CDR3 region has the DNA TGTGCCAGCAGTGACGCACCACAGGGTTACGAGCAGTACTTC. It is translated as CASSDAPQGYEQYF.

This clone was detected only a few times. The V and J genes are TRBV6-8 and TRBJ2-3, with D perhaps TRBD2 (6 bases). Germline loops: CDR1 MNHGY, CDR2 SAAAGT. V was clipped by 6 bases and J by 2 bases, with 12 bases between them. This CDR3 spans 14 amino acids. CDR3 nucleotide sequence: TGTGCCAGCAGACGAGCGGGCTTCACAGATACGCAGTATTTT. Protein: CASRRAGFTDTQYF.

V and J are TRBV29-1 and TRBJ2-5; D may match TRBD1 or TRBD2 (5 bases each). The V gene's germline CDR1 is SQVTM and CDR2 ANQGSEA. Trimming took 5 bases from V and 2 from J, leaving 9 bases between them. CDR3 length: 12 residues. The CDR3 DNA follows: TGCAGCGTTAGGGACCCACAAGAGACCCAGTACTTC. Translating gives CSVRDPQETQYF.

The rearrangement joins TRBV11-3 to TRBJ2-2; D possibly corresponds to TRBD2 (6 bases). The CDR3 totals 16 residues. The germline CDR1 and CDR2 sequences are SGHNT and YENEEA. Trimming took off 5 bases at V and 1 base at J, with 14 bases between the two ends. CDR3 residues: CASSRSRDWNTGELFF. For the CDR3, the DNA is TGTGCCAGCAGCCGAAGCCGGGACTGGAACACCGGGGAGCTGTTTTTT.

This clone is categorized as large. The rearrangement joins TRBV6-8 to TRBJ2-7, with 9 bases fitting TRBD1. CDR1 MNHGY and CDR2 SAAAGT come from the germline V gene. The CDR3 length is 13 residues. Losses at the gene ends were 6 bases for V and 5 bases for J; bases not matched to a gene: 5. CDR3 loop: CASSRRQGDEQYV. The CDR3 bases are TGTGCCAGCAGCCGAAGACAGGGGGACGAGCAGTACGTC.